These 11 T cell receptor beta chains were sequenced from one sample in a study of T cells in Graves' hyperthyroidism and ophthalmopathy. Amplification yielded TCR beta CDR3 regions, with RNA transcripts as the source. The HTBI primer set was used in a first-round RT-PCR of the TCR CDR3. TCRdb reprocessed the multiplex PCR reads via MiXCR and lists one record per CDR3 protein. The profile covers around 700,000 distinct CDR3 sequences, with around a sixth appearing a single time and approximately 15% taken by the ten largest. Sequences were obtained from blood. These receptors came from a woman aged 45-65 years with Graves' hyperthyroidism that later progressed to Graves' ophthalmopathy.

This clonotype was detected many times. V is TRBV30 and J is TRBJ1-2; D is unresolved. This CDR3 spans 12 amino acids. V lost 4 bases and J lost 4, with 10 bases in between. CDR1 and CDR2 from the germline V gene are GTSNPN and SVGIG (reference sequence). The CDR3 sequence: CAWNRVGYGYTF. In DNA, the CDR3 is TGTGCCTGGAATCGGGTTGGCTATGGCTACACCTTC.

The chain has TRBV20-1 and TRBJ1-2, with D possibly matching TRBD1 (5 bases). V was cut by 2 bases and J by 3 bases, with 10 bases left in between. Germline loops: CDR1 DFQATT, CDR2 SNEGSKA (reference sequence). The CDR3 length is 13 residues. In nucleotides, the CDR3 is TGCAGTGCTAGAAGACAGTACGACTATGGCTACACCTTC. Translating it yields CSARRQYDYGYTF.

The chain employs TRBV6-2 or TRBV6-3 and TRBJ1-2, with a weak D call TRBD1 (5 bases). This CDR3 contains 16 residues. Trimming stripped 6 bases from V and 4 bases from J, with 21 bases between. Germline lookup yields CDR1 MNHEY and CDR2 SVGEGT. The CDR3 sequence: CASRPMDQGEGYGYTF. The CDR3 bases are TGTGCCAGCAGACCCATGGACCAGGGAGAAGGCTATGGCTACACCTTC.

Only a few counts were recorded for this clonotype. The J gene is TRBJ1-2, the V gene TRBV6-1; D might be TRBD1 (6 bases). The CDR3 contains 16 residues. Germline-derived CDR1 and CDR2 are MNHNS and SASEGT. Trimming removed 4 bases at V and 2 bases at J, with 17 bases between. The CDR3: CASSGMDRLLNYGYTF. For the CDR3, the DNA is TGTGCCAGCAGTGGGATGGACAGACTCTTAAACTATGGCTACACCTTC.

Concerning this clonotype: It is likely a read error, because the conserved phenylalanine at the end of the CDR3 is missing. The V call is TRBV15, the J call TRBJ1-6; 8 bases are shared with TRBD1. The CDR3 runs 16 residues. Germline trimming cut 0 bases from V and 10 bases from J; bases unmatched to any gene: 8. CDR1 is LNHNV and CDR2 is YYDKDF in the germline V gene (reference sequence). The CDR3 loop reads CATSRDSQGTGSPLHL. The CDR3 DNA sequence: TGTGCCACCAGCAGAGATTCACAGGGGACAGGATCACCCCTCCACCTT.

In this sample, this clonotype turned up a few times. V usage is TRBV30 and J usage is TRBJ1-4; no firm D call. CDR3 size: 15 residues. Germline V gene sequence: CDR1 GTSNPN, CDR2 SVGIG (reference sequence). V lost 0 bases, J lost 5 bases, and 13 bases lay in between. The CDR3 region has the DNA TGTGCCTGGAGTGTACTTAGAGGTGCAAATGAAAAACTGTTTTTT. This gives the protein CAWSVLRGANEKLFF.

This clonotype was recorded once. The chain combines TRBV6-2 or TRBV6-3 with TRBJ1-2; maybe TRBD1 (5 bases). CDR1 and CDR2 (germline): MNHEY, SVGEGT. The V gene lost 5 bases and the J gene lost 3 bases, with 13 bases spanning the gap. The CDR3 contains 14 residues. The CDR3 here is CASSNRGDYYGYTF. In nucleotides, the CDR3 is TGTGCCAGCAGTAATCGGGGGGACTACTATGGCTACACCTTC.

This clonotype was counted a few times. This sequence joins TRBV6-1 and TRBJ1-4; D is unresolved. Trimming pared 0 bases from V and 2 bases from J, leaving 10 bases between. Germline lookup yields CDR1 MNHNS and CDR2 SASEGT. The length of the CDR3 is 16 residues. CDR3 bases: TGTGCCAGCAGTGAAGCTCCCGCAGGCACTAATGAAAAACTGTTTTTT. It translates to CASSEAPAGTNEKLFF.

The table lists this clonotype with many counts. The chain recombines TRBV15 with TRBJ1-1; no reliable D call. Germline V CDR1 and CDR2: LNHNV, YYDKDF (reference sequence). The CDR3 extends over 13 amino acids. V gave up 1 base and J gave up 0 bases, with 3 bases separating them. CDR3 amino acids: CATSRVVNTEAFF. DNA of the CDR3: TGTGCCACCAGCAGAGTAGTGAACACTGAAGCTTTCTTT.

This clonotype was seen at least ten times. The genes are TRBV6-5 and TRBJ1-1; maybe TRBD1 (5 bases). Trimming shortened V by 2 bases and J by 4 bases, and 11 bases separated the two germline ends. This CDR3 has 14 amino acids. The germline CDR1 and CDR2 sequences are MNHEY and SVGAGI. The CDR3, as DNA: TGTGCCAGCAGTTACAAGAGGGGAGTCACTGAAGCTTTCTTT. Translation: CASSYKRGVTEAFF.

The chain employs TRBV19 and TRBJ2-1, with 8 bases aligning to TRBD2. The germline gives CDR1 LNHDA, CDR2 SQIVND (reference sequence). V lost 5 bases and J lost 3; bases outside the gene matches: 21. The CDR3 has 20 residues. CDR3 sequence: CASSDLQMLSGIPIYNEQFF. CDR3 nucleotides: TGTGCCAGTAGTGACTTACAGATGCTTAGCGGGATCCCTATCTACAATGAGCAGTTCTTC.